The source of this T cell receptor (beta chain) is a study of T cells expressing NK-cell markers. Points from the study as a whole: One observes that, in a few donors, these clonotypes were also the leading ones within the CD3+CD56-NKG2C+ fraction.

For this clonotype: Antigen specificity is unknown.

TCRdb reworked the 5' RACE reads into one entry per CDR3 protein, no DNA. The sample holds 400,000 to 550,000 distinct CDR3 sequences. This clonotype was sampled from a woman aged 18-70 years in good health. Sequencing used blood T cells: a sorted CD56 or NKG2C T cell subset, CD4+ or CD8+ T cells, or bulk PBMC T cells (not recorded which).

The CDR3 is CSARGTANTEAFF. This sequence joins TRBV20-1 and TRBJ1-1; the D call from TCRdb, TRBD1, cannot be confirmed without DNA. This CDR3 comprises 13 residues. The germline gives CDR1 DFQATT, CDR2 SNEGSKA (reference sequence).